The sequence of this T cell receptor (beta chain) was determined in a study of regulatory T cells in long-lasting Graves disease (dated by TCRdb to about 2021). For the study in its entirety: Persistent Graves' disease was defined as persistently positive TSH receptor autoantibodies together with antithyroid drug treatment for over 5 years. The study took place in China and was registered as a clinical trial. Patients with persistent Graves' disease were compared with patients with newly diagnosed Graves' disease using TCR sequencing and RNA sequencing of peripheral blood. TCR sequencing covered some 13 persistent and around 20 newly diagnosed Graves' disease patients, around 35 samples in total. In the clinical cohort, patients with persistent Graves' disease had used antithyroid drugs for an average of about 9.4 years. Overall study results and their limits: Compared with newly diagnosed patients, patients with persistent Graves' disease had lower TCR Shannon entropy and fewer highly expanded clones, which suggests clonal expansion. Sequencing and analysis were limited to the TCR beta chain. Preferential use of TRBV28, TRBJ1-2 and TRBJ2-5 was observed in persistent disease, whereas TRBV20-1 and TRBJ2-1 were favored in newly diagnosed disease. Because the primary lesion, thyroid tissue, could not be accessed, the study looked at peripheral blood alone. A larger number of public clonotypes was shared among persistent patients (about 2,700) than among newly diagnosed patients (around 870). As a limitation, the authors acknowledged that the small sample size may reduce accuracy.

The CDR3, cysteine through phenylalanine, is 14 amino acids long. The DNA shown is the 42-base CDR3, in frame from base 1. V and J lose 2 bases and 9 bases, and a span of 11 bases separates them. CDR1 and CDR2 (SNHLY, FYNNEI) derive from the germline V gene. Library preparation employed multiplex PCR. Sequencer: Illumina HiSeq 4000. CDR3 regions were amplified by Arm-PCR with iRepertoire HTBI primers to construct TCR beta libraries. Before sequencing, the PCR products went through gel purification. In the paper's pipeline: Gene usage analysis of CDR3 amino acid clonotypes relied on the approximately 60 TRBV and 14 TRBJ segments identified across samples. COPE and FqMerger were used to merge filtered high-quality paired reads into contigs. Contigs were aligned with BLAST to IMGT TRBV, TRBD and TRBJ reference genes, and CDR3 was defined per IMGT. Any clonotype with a frequency above 0.1% was classified as a highly expanded clone. Repertoire diversity was measured by Shannon entropy, and V-J evenness by the Gini coefficient. A clonotype found in more than one individual was treated as public. TCRdb applied fastp at Q25 and MiXCR to the public reads, then kept only in-frame beta chains. Duplicate CDR3 protein sequences are folded into a single record with the most common DNA and genes. These V and J calls derive from TCRdb rather than the authors' analysis. Present in this sample are roughly 400,000 distinct CDR3 sequences, roughly 21% of which were seen just once. The ten largest clones add up to about 13% of the sample.

According to the study, the label for this sample's time point signals: persistent/refractory GD, antithyroid drugs over 5 years with positive TRAb. For both TCR sequencing and RNA sequencing, RNA was extracted from PBMCs using TRIzol. The diagnosis of Graves' disease was made according to American Thyroid Association guidelines. Patients were recruited from an endocrinology department in Xi'an, China. Each patient gave roughly 8.4 milliliters of peripheral blood, collected in an EDTA anticoagulant tube. Ficoll Paque Plus density gradient separation was used to isolate PBMCs, and no further T cell sorting was done. An Agilent 2100 Bioanalyzer and agarose gel were used to check RNA quality, while a NanoDrop 2000 measured RNA concentration. There are many counts of this clonotype. Its antigen is still unknown. One base away there is no much larger clone; base qualities are not given.

The TCR was taken from a female donor with Graves disease. The chain links TRBV2 with TRBJ1-6, with a tentative D gene TRBD1 over 6 matching bases. Source: peripheral blood mononuclear cells (PBMCs), taken when the disease was refractory, from a patient treated with antithyroid drugs. The sequenced DNA is TGTGCCAGCAGTGAAAGGAAAGGGGGTTCACCCCTCCACTTT. This is translated as CASSERKGGSPLHF. Joined to the reference TRBV2 and TRBJ1-6 proteins, this CDR3 gives the full variable domain: EPEVTQTPSHQVTQMGQEVILRCVPISNHLYFYWYRQILGQKVEFLVSFYNNEISEKSEIFDDQFSVERPDGSNFTLKIRSTKLEDSAMYFCASSERKGGSPLHFGNGTRLTVT.